These 18 T cell receptor beta chains share one sample of origin, sequenced in a study of cytotoxic CD8 clonotypes in ibrutinib-treated CLL. Only in-frame clones appear in the TCRdb table, and some are missing; sequencing was by immunoSEQ multiplex PCR. The sample holds approximately 70,000 clones, 80% seen once. Material: PBMCs, obtained at disease progression, from a patient treated with ibrutinib. These receptors all stem from a human donor with chronic lymphocytic leukemia.

The chain employs TRBV19 and TRBJ1-2; D call uncertain. V shed 6 bases and J shed 2 bases, with 4 bases lying between them. This CDR3 comprises 11 residues. The germline CDR1 and CDR2 sequences are LNHDA and SQIVND (reference sequence). In nucleotides, the CDR3 is TGTGCCAGTAGAATAAACTATGGCTACACCTTC. Amino acids: CASRINYGYTF.

V and J are TRBV5-6 and TRBJ2-1; 8 nucleotides line up with TRBD2. V lost 3 bases to trimming and J lost 9 bases; unmatched junction nucleotides: 14. The CDR3 is 16 residues long. The germline V gene has CDR1 SGHDT and CDR2 YYEEEE. The CDR3 loop reads CASSSRTTYSGAEQFF. For the CDR3, the DNA is TGTGCCAGCAGCTCGCGGACGACTTATAGCGGGGCTGAGCAGTTCTTC.

The chain joins TRBV6-1 to TRBJ2-2, with 11 bases identical to TRBD1. After removal of 6 bases from V and 7 bases from J, the junction contained 7 bases not matched to a gene. The CDR3 has 15 amino acids. The V gene's germline CDR1 is MNHNS and CDR2 SASEGT. The CDR3 loop reads CASRARDRGFGELFF. In nucleotides, the CDR3 is TGTGCCAGCAGAGCCCGGGACAGGGGGTTCGGGGAGCTGTTTTTT.

The V call is TRBV9, the J call TRBJ1-1; D gene uncertain. The germline V gene has CDR1 SGDLS and CDR2 YYNGEE. The CDR3 sequence is 13 residues long. The V end lost 3 bases, the J end lost 0 bases, and 6 bases lay between the germline ends. Written as DNA, the CDR3 is TGTGCCAGCAGCGCCCATGTGAACACTGAAGCTTTCTTT. Encoded protein: CASSAHVNTEAFF.

The chain couples TRBV18 to TRBJ2-7, with D maybe TRBD2 (5 bases). The CDR3 spans 14 residues. CDR1 and CDR2 (germline): KGHSH, LQKENI. Trimming cost V 3 bases and J 2 bases, with 11 bases left between them. The CDR3 loop reads CASSPVASAYEQYF. The CDR3 DNA reads as TGTGCCAGCTCACCGGTAGCGAGTGCCTACGAGCAGTACTTC.

This chain connects TRBV15 to TRBJ2-1; perhaps TRBD2 as D (6 bases). Germline CDR1 is LNHNV and CDR2 is YYDKDF (reference sequence). V gave up 5 bases and J gave up 0 bases, with 17 bases separating them. The CDR3 consists of 17 residues. CDR3 nucleotide sequence: TGTGCCACCAGCGGAACTCCCGGGAGATTCTCCTACAATGAGCAGTTCTTC. Translation: CATSGTPGRFSYNEQFF.

This CDR3 is CASGGPGVVAYEQYF. As DNA, the CDR3 is TGTGCCAGCGGGGGGCCGGGGGTGGTGGCCTACGAGCAGTACTTC. The chain joins TRBV27 to TRBJ2-7; D tentatively reads TRBD1 or TRBD2 (6 bases each). The CDR3 length is 15 residues. Trimming cost V 8 bases and J 2 bases, with 19 bases left between them. In germline, CDR1 is MNHEY, CDR2 SMNVEV (reference sequence).

The rearrangement links TRBV21-1 to TRBJ2-7; the table names TRBD1, a call not compared with the DNA. TRBV21-1 is given as a pseudogene. The CDR3 is made up of 16 amino acids. The CDR3 DNA reads as TGTGCCAGCAGCACAATGAGGGGACAGGGGGGATACGAGCAGTACTTC. Protein: CASSTMRGQGGYEQYF.

V and J are TRBV6-6 and TRBJ2-7; no clear D gene. Between the trimmed V and J ends, which lost 1 base and 0 bases, there was a span of 7 bases. CDR1 MNHNY and CDR2 SVGAGI come from the germline V gene (reference sequence). This CDR3 has 14 residues. The CDR3: CASSYWGSSYEQYF. In DNA form, the CDR3 reads TGTGCCAGCAGTTACTGGGGAAGCTCCTACGAGCAGTACTTC.

The V gene is TRBV27, the J gene TRBJ1-1; no reliable D call. The CDR3 runs to 13 residues. V was trimmed by 0 bases and J by 7 bases, leaving 9 bases between them. Germline CDR1 reads MNHEY; CDR2 reads SMNVEV (reference sequence). Here the CDR3 DNA reads TGTGCCAGCAGTTTATCGCTAGGTCTTGAAGCTTTCTTT. Translating gives CASSLSLGLEAFF.

Sample share makes this clone medium-sized. The rearrangement joins TRBV14 to TRBJ2-3; 7 bases line up with TRBD1. The V gene's germline CDR1 is SGHDN and CDR2 FVKESK. The J segment lost 4 bases and the V segment lost 4 bases, leaving 23 bases of the junction unmatched. This CDR3 is built from 20 residues. CDR3 nucleotides: TGTGCCAGCAGCCCGAGAGGGCAGGGGGAGAGGTTCCCCTGGCCAGATACGCAGTATTTT. Translating it yields CASSPRGQGERFPWPDTQYF. Full variable domain (outside the CDR3, taken from reference TRBV14 and TRBJ2-3): EAGVTQFPSHSVIEKGQTVTLRCDPISGHDNLYWYRRVMGKEIKFLLHFVKESKQDESGMPNNRFLAERTGGTYSTLKVQPAELEDSGVYFCASSPRGQGERFPWPDTQYFGPGTRLTVL.

The chain links TRBV28 to TRBJ2-7, with TRBD1 identical over 7 bases. Germline V CDR1 and CDR2: MDHEN, SYDVKM. Trimming took 6 bases from V and 3 from J; bases not matched to a gene: 8. The CDR3 length is 14 residues. The chain's CDR3 is CASSTGTVIYEQYF. The CDR3 coding sequence is TGTGCCAGCAGCACCGGGACAGTGATCTACGAGCAGTACTTC.

V and J are TRBV28 and TRBJ1-2, with D uncertain. CDR1 and CDR2 (germline): MDHEN, SYDVKM. The CDR3 sequence is 12 residues long. The V end was cut by 6 bases, the J end by 4 bases, with 9 bases between. CDR3 sequence reads: CASSGRSYGYTF. CDR3 DNA sequence: TGTGCCAGCAGCGGACGCAGCTATGGCTACACCTTC.

The chain has TRBV5-6 and TRBJ2-7; 10 bases map to TRBD1. This CDR3 is 15 amino acids long. The J segment lost 3 bases and the V segment lost 1 base, leaving 4 bases of the junction unmatched. Looked up from germline, CDR1 is SGHDT and CDR2 is YYEEEE. CDR3 sequence reads: CASSLLGQGDYEQYF. CDR3 bases: TGTGCCAGCAGCTTGTTAGGACAGGGGGACTACGAGCAGTACTTC. The variable domain in full, with the rest retrieved from reference TRBV5-6 and TRBJ2-7, is DAGVTQSPTHLIKTRGQQVTLRCSPKSGHDTVSWYQQALGQGPQFIFQYYEEEERQRGNFPDRFSGHQFPNYSSELNVNALLLGDSALYLCASSLLGQGDYEQYFGPGTRLTVT.

The chain links TRBV19 to TRBJ2-7, with TRBD1 matching 9 bases. Germline V gene lookup returns CDR1 LNHDA and CDR2 SQIVND (reference sequence). The CDR3 has 14 residues. The V and J ends lost 6 bases and 4 bases, in that order; junction bases with no gene match: 7. CDR3 region: CASRGDREGYEQYF. The DNA of the CDR3 is TGTGCCAGTAGGGGGGACAGGGAAGGGTACGAGCAGTACTTC.

This chain joins TRBV4-1 and TRBJ2-4, with D hard to call. The CDR3 has 15 amino acids. Germline values: CDR1 MGHRA, CDR2 YSYEKL. The V and J ends lost 1 base and 2 bases respectively, with 9 bases between them. The CDR3 nucleotides read TGCGCCAGCAGCCAAGGGTCCGGTACCAAAAACATTCAGTACTTC. Translating gives CASSQGSGTKNIQYF.

This clone was picked up one time. The chain is built from TRBV5-1 and TRBJ1-3, with TRBD1 as a possible D gene (6 bases). The CDR3 totals 16 residues. Per germline, CDR1 SGHRS and CDR2 YFSETQ. V gave up 0 bases and J gave up 0 bases, with 10 bases separating them. The CDR3 coding sequence is TGCGCCAGCAGCTTGGACGGGGGCCCCTCTGGAAACACCATATATTTT. Translated, it gives CASSLDGGPSGNTIYF.

This sequence joins TRBV11-2 and TRBJ2-7; D is tentatively TRBD1 or TRBD2 (5 bases each). The CDR3 is 16 residues long. With 4 bases removed from V and 1 base from J, the gap between germline ends came to 17 bases. Germline V CDR1 and CDR2: SGHAT, FQNNGV. The CDR3 DNA follows: TGTGCCAGCAGCTCCCCCGGATGGGGGTTGTCCTACGAGCAGTACTTC. Translated: CASSSPGWGLSYEQYF.